The clone carrying this TCR beta chain was seen more than once but under ten times. As yet, its antigen is unknown. The data were taken from a study of post-analysis software for immune sequencing data. Study background: Multiple sclerosis in the patients followed relapsing-remitting, secondary progressive and progressive-relapsing courses.

Trimming cost V 3 bases and J 8 bases, with 12 bases left between them. The CDR3 spans 13 residues. Germline V gives CDR1 ENHRY, CDR2 SYGVKD. Findings and limits, study-wide: Controls had lower frequencies than patients of 4 or 5 TRBV segments, which included TRBV5-6, TRBV5-1 and TRBV20-1. Normalized Chao1 diversity was significantly lower in multiple sclerosis patients than in controls.

Unique molecular identifiers were present in the TCR beta cDNA libraries. TCRdb reanalysed the PCR reads using MiXCR and keeps one entry per CDR3 protein. This sample has more than 500,000 distinct CDR3 sequences; 30% to 40% occur once, and the top ten carry under 7%. What was sequenced was blood. This sequence joins TRBV10-3 and TRBJ2-3, with TRBD1 as a possible D gene (6 bases). This TCR was sampled from a girl under 18 with multiple sclerosis. This CDR3 is CAISEQGEGTQYF. CDR3 sequence (DNA): TGTGCCATCAGTGAACAGGGTGAGGGTACGCAGTATTTT.